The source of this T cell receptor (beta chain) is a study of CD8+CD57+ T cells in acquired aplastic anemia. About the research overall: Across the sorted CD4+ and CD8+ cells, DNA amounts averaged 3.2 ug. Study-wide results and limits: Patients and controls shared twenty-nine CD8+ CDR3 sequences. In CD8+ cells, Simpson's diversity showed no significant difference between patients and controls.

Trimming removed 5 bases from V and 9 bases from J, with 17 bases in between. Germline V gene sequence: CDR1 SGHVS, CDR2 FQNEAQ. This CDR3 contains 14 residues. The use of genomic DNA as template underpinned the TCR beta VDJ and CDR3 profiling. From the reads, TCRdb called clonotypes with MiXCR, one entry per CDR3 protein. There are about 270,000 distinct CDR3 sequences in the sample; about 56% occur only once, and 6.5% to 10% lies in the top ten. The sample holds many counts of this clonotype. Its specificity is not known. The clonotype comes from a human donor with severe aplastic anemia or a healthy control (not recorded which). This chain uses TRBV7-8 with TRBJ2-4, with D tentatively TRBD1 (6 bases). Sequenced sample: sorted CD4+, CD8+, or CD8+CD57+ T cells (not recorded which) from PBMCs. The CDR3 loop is CASSTRQVRGIQYF. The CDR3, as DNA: TGTGCCAGCAGCACTAGACAGGTGCGCGGCATTCAGTACTTC.